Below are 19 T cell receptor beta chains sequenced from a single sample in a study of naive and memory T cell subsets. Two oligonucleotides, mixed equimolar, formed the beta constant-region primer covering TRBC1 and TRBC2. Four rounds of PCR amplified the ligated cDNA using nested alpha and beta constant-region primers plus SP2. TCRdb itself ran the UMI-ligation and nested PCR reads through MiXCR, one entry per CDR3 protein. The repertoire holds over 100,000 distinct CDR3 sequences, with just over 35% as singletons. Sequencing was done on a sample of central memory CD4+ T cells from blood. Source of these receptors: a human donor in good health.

The CDR3 nucleotides are TGCGCCAGCGGACCGTTTGGCGGAAATGAGCAGTTCTTC. This translates into CASGPFGGNEQFF. The J gene is TRBJ2-1, the V gene TRBV5-1; D remains unclear. V was clipped by 7 bases and J by 7 bases, with 15 bases between them. Per the germline V gene, CDR1 is SGHRS and CDR2 is YFSETQ. This CDR3 comprises 13 residues.

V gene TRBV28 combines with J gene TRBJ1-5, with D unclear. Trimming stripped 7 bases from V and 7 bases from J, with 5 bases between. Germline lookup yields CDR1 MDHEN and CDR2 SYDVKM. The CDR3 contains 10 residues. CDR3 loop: CASNWQPQHF. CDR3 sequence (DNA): TGTGCCAGCAATTGGCAGCCCCAGCATTTT.

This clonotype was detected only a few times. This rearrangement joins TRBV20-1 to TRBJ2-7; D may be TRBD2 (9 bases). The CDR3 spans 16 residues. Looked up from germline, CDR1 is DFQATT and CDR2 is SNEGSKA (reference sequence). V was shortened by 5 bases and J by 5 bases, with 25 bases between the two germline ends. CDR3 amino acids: CSAPQGASGLANEQYF. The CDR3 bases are TGCAGTGCTCCTCAGGGGGCCTCGGGACTAGCTAACGAGCAGTACTTC.

The CDR3 region has the DNA TGCAGTGCCCCAGGAACAGGGGCGGTGAGGAACACTGAAGCTTTCTTT. Its protein is CSAPGTGAVRNTEAFF. The chain carries TRBV20-1 and TRBJ1-1; 7 nucleotides line up with TRBD1. In germline, CDR1 is DFQATT, CDR2 SNEGSKA (reference sequence). The length of the CDR3 is 16 residues. With 6 bases clipped from V and 1 base from J, the junction kept 14 bases outside the gene matches.

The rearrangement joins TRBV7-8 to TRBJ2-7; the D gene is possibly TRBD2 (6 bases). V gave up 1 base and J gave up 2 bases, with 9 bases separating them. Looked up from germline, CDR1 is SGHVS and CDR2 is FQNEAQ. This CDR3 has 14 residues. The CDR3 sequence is CASSLGTGAYEQYF. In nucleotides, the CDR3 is TGTGCCAGCAGCTTAGGGACGGGAGCCTACGAGCAGTACTTC.

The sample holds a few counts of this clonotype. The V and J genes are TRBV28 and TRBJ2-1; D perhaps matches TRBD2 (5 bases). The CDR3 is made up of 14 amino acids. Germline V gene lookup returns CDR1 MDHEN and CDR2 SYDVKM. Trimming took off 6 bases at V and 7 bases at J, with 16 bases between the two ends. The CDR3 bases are TGTGCCAGCAGGGACTTATTACAGTTAAATGAGCAGTTCTTC. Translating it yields CASRDLLQLNEQFF.

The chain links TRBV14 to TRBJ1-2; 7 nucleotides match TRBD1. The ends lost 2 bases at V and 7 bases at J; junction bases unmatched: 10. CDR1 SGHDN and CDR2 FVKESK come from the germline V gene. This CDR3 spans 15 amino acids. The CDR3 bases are TGTGCCAGCAGCCAACACCCCCGACAGGGAGCTGGCTACACCTTC. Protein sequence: CASSQHPRQGAGYTF.

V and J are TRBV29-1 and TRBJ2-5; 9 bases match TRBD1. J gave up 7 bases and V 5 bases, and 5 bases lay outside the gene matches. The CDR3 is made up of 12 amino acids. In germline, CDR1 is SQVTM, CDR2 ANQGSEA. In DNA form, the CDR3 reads TGCAGCGTTAGACCGGGACAGGGGACCCAGTACTTC. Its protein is CSVRPGQGTQYF. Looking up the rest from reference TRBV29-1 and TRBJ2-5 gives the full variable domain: SAVISQKPSRDICQRGTSLTIQCQVDSQVTMMFWYRQQPGQSLTLIATANQGSEATYESGFVIDKFPISRPNLTFSTLTVSNMSPEDSSIYLCSVRPGQGTQYFGPGTRLLVL.

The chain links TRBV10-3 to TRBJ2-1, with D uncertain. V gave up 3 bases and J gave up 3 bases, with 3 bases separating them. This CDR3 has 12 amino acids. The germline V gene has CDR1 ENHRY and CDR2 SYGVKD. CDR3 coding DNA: TGTGCCATCAGTGACAGCTACAATGAGCAGTTCTTC. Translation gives CAISDSYNEQFF.

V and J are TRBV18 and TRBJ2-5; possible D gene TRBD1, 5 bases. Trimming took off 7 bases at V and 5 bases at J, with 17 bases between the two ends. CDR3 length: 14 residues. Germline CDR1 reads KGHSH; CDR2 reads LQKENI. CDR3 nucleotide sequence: TGTGCCAGCTATCAGGGATCCGAAGGGGAGACCCAGTACTTC. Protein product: CASYQGSEGETQYF.

CDR3 sequence (DNA): TGTGCCAGCAGGATACCTTCTACGACAGGGGGAAGAGCTTTCTTT. This gives the protein CASRIPSTTGGRAFF. The gene calls are TRBV6-2 or TRBV6-3 and TRBJ1-1; 9 positions agree with TRBD1. The length of the CDR3 is 15 residues. J gave up 10 bases and V 6 bases, and 15 bases lay outside the gene matches. Germline assignment: CDR1 MNHEY and CDR2 SVGEGT.

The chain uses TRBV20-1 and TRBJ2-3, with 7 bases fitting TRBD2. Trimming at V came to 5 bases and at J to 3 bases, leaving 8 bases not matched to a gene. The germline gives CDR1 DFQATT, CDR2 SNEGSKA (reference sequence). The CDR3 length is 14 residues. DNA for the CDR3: TGCAGTGCTCGAAACTGGGAGGGGACAGATACGCAGTATTTT. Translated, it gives CSARNWEGTDTQYF.

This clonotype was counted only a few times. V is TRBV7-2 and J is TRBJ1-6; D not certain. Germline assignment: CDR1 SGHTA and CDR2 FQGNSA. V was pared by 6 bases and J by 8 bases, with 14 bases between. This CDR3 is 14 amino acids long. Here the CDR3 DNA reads TGTGCCAGCAGTAATGGCGCGAAACATTCACCCCTCCACTTT. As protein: CASSNGAKHSPLHF.

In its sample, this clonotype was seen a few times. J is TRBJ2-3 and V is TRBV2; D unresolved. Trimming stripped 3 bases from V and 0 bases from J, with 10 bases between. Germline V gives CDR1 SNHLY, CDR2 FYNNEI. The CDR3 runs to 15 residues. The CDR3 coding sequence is TGTGCCAGCAGTGACCAGCGCACGAGCACAGATACGCAGTATTTT. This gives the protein CASSDQRTSTDTQYF. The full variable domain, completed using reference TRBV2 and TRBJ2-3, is EPEVTQTPSHQVTQMGQEVILRCVPISNHLYFYWYRQILGQKVEFLVSFYNNEISEKSEIFDDQFSVERPDGSNFTLKIRSTKLEDSAMYFCASSDQRTSTDTQYFGPGTRLTVL.

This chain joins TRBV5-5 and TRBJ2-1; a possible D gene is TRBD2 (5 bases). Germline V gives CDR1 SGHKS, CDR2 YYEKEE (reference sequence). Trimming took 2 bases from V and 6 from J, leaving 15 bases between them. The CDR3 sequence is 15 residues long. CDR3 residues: CASSFYSSGSNEQFF. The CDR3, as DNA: TGTGCCAGCAGCTTCTATTCTTCGGGGAGCAATGAGCAGTTCTTC.

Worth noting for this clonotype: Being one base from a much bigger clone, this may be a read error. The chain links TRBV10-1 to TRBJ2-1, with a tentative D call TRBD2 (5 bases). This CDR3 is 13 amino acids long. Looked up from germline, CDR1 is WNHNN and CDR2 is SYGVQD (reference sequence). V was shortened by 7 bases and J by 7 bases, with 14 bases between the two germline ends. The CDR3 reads CASIGLGRNEQFF. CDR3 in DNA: TGCGCCAGCATCGGATTGGGGAGAAATGAGCAGTTCTTC.

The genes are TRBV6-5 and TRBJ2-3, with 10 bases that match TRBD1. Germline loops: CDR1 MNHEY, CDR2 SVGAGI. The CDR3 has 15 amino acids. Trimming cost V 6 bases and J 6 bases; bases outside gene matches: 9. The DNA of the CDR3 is TGTGCCAGCAGGCAAGACAGGGGGCGGACGGATACGCAGTATTTT. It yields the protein CASRQDRGRTDTQYF.

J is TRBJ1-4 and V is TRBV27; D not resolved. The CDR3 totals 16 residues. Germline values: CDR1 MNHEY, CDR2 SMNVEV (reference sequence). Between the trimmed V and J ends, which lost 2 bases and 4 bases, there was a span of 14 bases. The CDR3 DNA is TGTGCCAGCAGTTTACCCCCACGAGGGATTAATGAAAAACTGTTTTTT. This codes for CASSLPPRGINEKLFF. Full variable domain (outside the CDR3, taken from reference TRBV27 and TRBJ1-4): EAQVTQNPRYLITVTGKKLTVTCSQNMNHEYMSWYRQDPGLGLRQIYYSMNVEVTDKGDVPEGYKVSRKEKRNFPLILESPSPNQTSLYFCASSLPPRGINEKLFFGSGTQLSVL.

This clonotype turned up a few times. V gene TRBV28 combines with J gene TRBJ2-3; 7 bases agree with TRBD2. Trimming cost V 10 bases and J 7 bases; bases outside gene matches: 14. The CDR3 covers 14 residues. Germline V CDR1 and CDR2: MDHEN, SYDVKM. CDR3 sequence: CATYSLGTTNTQYF. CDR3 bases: TGTGCCACCTACAGTTTGGGGACTACGAATACGCAGTATTTT.